Detailed here is one TCR beta chain. The method was immunoSEQ multiplex PCR; TCRdb's version includes in-frame clones alone and lacks a portion of them. The table has more than 300,000 clones, about 89% seen once. The source of the sample is a study of blood T cell repertoires in COVID-19. Overall study: The cDNA or gDNA used as material had been derived from T cells, B-cell-depleted T cells, or PBMCs.

The clonotype comes from a woman aged 25 to 45 with COVID-19, enrolled during active disease. The sequencing input was peripheral blood.

CDR3: CATSAWTGDSEKLFF. The CDR3 nucleotides read TGTGCCACCAGTGCTTGGACAGGGGATTCTGAAAAACTGTTTTTT. The chain uses TRBV24-1 and TRBJ1-4; 9 bases line up with TRBD1. The CDR3 contains 15 residues. J lost 7 bases, V lost 5 bases, and 7 bases had no gene match. CDR1 is KGHDR and CDR2 is SFDVKD in the germline V gene.